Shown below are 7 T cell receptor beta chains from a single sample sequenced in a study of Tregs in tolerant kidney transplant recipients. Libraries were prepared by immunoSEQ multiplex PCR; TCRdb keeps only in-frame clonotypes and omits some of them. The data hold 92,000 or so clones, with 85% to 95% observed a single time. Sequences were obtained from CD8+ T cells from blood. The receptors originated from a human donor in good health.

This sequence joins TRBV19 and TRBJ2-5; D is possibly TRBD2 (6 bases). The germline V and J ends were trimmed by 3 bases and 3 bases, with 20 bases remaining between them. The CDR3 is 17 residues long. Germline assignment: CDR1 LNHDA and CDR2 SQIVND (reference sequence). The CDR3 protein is CASSMVGITWGEETQYF. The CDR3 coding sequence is TGTGCCAGTAGTATGGTCGGGATTACCTGGGGGGAAGAGACCCAGTACTTC.

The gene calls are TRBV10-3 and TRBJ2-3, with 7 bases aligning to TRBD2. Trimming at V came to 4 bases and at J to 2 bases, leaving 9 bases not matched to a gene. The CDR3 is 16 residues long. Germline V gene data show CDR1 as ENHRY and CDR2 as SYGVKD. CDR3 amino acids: CAISGIGGSPTDTQYF. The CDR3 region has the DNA TGTGCCATCAGTGGAATTGGCGGGAGTCCCACAGATACGCAGTATTTT.

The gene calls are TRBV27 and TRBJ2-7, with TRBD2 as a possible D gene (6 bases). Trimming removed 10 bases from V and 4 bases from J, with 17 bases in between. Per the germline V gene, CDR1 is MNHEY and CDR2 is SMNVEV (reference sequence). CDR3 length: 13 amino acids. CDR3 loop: CATAPIGSYEQYF. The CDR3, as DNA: TGTGCCACCGCCCCGATCGGGAGTTACGAGCAGTACTTC.

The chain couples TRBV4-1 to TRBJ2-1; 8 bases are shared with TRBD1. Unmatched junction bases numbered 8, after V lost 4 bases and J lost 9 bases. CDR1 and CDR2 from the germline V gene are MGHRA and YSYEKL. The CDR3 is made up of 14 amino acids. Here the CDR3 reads CASSLRTGRAEQFF. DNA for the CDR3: TGCGCCAGCAGCCTCCGGACAGGGCGAGCTGAGCAGTTCTTC.

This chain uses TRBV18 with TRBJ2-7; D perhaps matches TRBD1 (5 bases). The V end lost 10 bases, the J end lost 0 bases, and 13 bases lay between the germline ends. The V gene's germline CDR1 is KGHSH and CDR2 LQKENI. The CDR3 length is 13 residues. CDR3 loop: CATAGPISYEQYF. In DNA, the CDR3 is TGTGCCACCGCAGGGCCCATCTCCTACGAGCAGTACTTC.

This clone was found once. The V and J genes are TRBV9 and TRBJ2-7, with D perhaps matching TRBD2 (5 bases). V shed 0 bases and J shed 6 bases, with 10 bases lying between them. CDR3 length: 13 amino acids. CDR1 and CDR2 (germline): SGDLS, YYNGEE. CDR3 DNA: TGTGCCAGCAGCGTAGGCAGAGGGAGCGAGCAGTACTTC. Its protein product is CASSVGRGSEQYF.

This CDR3 is CASSDPLGGEQFF. CDR3 coding DNA: TGTGCCAGCAGCGACCCCCTGGGGGGTGAGCAGTTCTTC. The V gene is TRBV9, the J gene TRBJ2-1; D is perhaps TRBD2 (6 bases). This CDR3 contains 13 residues. V lost 3 bases and J lost 9, with 13 bases in between. Germline assignment: CDR1 SGDLS and CDR2 YYNGEE.